These T cell receptor beta chains were read from a single sample in a study of T-cell reconstitution after alpha-beta-depleted transplantation in children. In TCRdb, the PCR reads were re-called with MiXCR into one record per CDR3 protein. In the table there are 800,000 to 1,000,000 distinct CDR3 sequences, roughly 29% of which are singletons. The sample in question was PBMCs, mostly from graft donor cells, obtained 360 days after TCRalphabeta/CD19-depleted stem cell transplant. The receptors were gathered from a boy less than two years old who had a stem cell transplant for SCID, so the T cells may come from the graft donor. Each CDR3 is given without its conserved first and last residue. Clone size is shown for a subset of rows, as once, few, many or a class of expanded clone.

>-|TRBJ1-2|TRBV5-1
ASSLAPNRGQNGYT
>-|TRBJ2-1|TRBV7-8
ASSRLVEAGPYNEQF
>-|TRBJ2-1|TRBV5-1
ASKPTLSYNEQF
>-|TRBJ2-7|TRBV6-5
ASRLDAGSYEQY
>-|TRBJ1-3|TRBV11-2
ASSLVQANNYRGGGNTIY
>-|TRBJ2-2|TRBV5-1
ASSLNPGPTGTGELF
>-|TRBJ2-1|TRBV13
ASSFWDRGHNEQF
>-|TRBJ2-3|TRBV28
ASSPRVAGVLSTDTQY
>-|TRBJ1-1|TRBV5-1
ASIQHLGRRTEAF
>-|TRBJ2-7|TRBV18
ASSPGGSDEQY
>few|TRBJ2-7|TRBV20-1
SATTGGSYEQY
>-|TRBJ2-5|TRBV4-3
ASSQDVVRGPETQY
>few|TRBJ2-1|TRBV10-3
AISGRGRLGQGVHEQF
>few|TRBJ1-2|TRBV15
ATSREGGKFPYT
>-|TRBJ1-1|TRBV27
ASSLTPRVGGTEAF
>-|TRBJ2-2|TRBV11-2
ASTRRGRTNTGELF
>few|TRBJ2-5|TRBV7-3
ASSRGVGRDIGETQY
>-|TRBJ1-1|TRBV7-9
ASSQTRQAEAF
>few|TRBJ1-1|TRBV12-3/TRBV12-4
ASSLGVRGTEAF
>-|TRBJ1-1|TRBV5-1
ASSLERMSMTEAF
>-|TRBJ2-1|TRBV25-1
ASSESPDSFYNEQF
>-|TRBJ1-5|TRBV5-6
ASSPSRQGGGNQPQH
>-|TRBJ1-1|TRBV2
ASSEASFRNTEAF
>-|TRBJ2-3|TRBV3-1
ASSQDPFPRTQY
>-|TRBJ2-3|TRBV9
ASSVTAEGTDTQY
>-|TRBJ2-5|TRBV29-1
SVEPGLAGGPGETQY
>-|TRBJ1-1|TRBV18
ASSPLLTGSEAF
>-|TRBJ1-4|TRBV20-1
SARRTGGNEKLF
>few|TRBJ2-3|TRBV15
ATSKDGGTQY
>-|TRBJ2-1|TRBV6-2/TRBV6-3
ASSPRQVFYNEQF
>-|TRBJ1-1|TRBV12-3/TRBV12-4
ASSIDSPFEAF
>-|TRBJ2-5|TRBV18
ASGPQGIQETQY
>-|TRBJ1-2|TRBV5-1
ASTAGGTDYGYT
>-|TRBJ1-1|TRBV12-3/TRBV12-4
ASTPEAF
>many|TRBJ2-4|TRBV12-3/TRBV12-4
ASSSAPGVIAKNIQY
>-|TRBJ2-3|TRBV11-2
ASSSQGRTQY
>-|TRBJ2-7|TRBV5-1
ASSLGAGTYEQY
>-|TRBJ2-3|TRBV7-9
ASRHRVATDTQY
>-|TRBJ2-7|TRBV10-3
AIGGAGEQY
>-|TRBJ2-2|TRBV7-2
ASSLGWFTGELF
>-|TRBJ2-2|TRBV7-2
ASSSLAAANTGELF
>-|TRBJ2-1|TRBV5-1
ASSPDPGLAEGPGNEQF
>few|TRBJ2-4|TRBV5-8
ASSLRLAGDLKNIQY
>few|TRBJ2-5|TRBV12-3/TRBV12-4
ASSFGTLGPQETQY
>many|TRBJ2-3|TRBV20-1
SARLAGGPDTQY
>-|TRBJ1-1|TRBV4-2
ASRLTGRGGTEAF
>-|TRBJ1-4|TRBV5-1
ASSLGGQPDEKLF